Reported below is one TCR beta chain. Its antigen is as yet unknown. The sample comes from a study of OX40 agonist ivuxolimab in advanced cancers. Study overall: Checkpoint inhibitors had been given previously to 35% to 50% of patients. Partial responses were achieved by three patients, of whom one had hepatocellular carcinoma and two had cutaneous melanoma. Overall study results and limits: More expanded clones were seen, on average, in CD8+ T cells than in CD4+. Clonal expansion by week 6 occurred in CD4+ and CD8+ blood T cells (at 0.1 to 3.0 mg/kg).

The ends were cut back, 7 bases at V and 0 bases at J, with 16 bases in the middle. CDR1 is PRHDT, CDR2 FYEKMQ, per germline (reference sequence). This CDR3 contains 16 residues. Sequenced by immunoSEQ multiplex PCR; TCRdb stores in-frame clones only, minus some. The table lists fewer than 100,000 clones, approximately 80% of them singletons, with 0.4% to 0.55% in the top ten. The sequence was collected from an adult with an advanced solid tumor such as melanoma, head and neck, liver or kidney cancer. V usage is TRBV13 and J usage is TRBJ1-3, with D possibly matching TRBD1 (5 bases). The sequencing here drew on CD4+ or CD8+ T cells sorted from blood, taken in a trial of the OX40 agonist ivuxolimab. CDR3 amino acids: CASTRRLGDSGNTIYF. CDR3 coding DNA: TGTGCCAGCACCCGGCGGTTGGGGGACTCTGGAAACACCATATATTTT.